What follows are 15 T cell receptor beta chains derived from one specimen sequenced in a study of T-cell reconstitution after alpha-beta-depleted transplantation in children. Unique molecular identifiers were used in preparing the TCRbeta library. TCRdb reanalysed the PCR reads using MiXCR and keeps one entry per CDR3 protein. Seen here are some 640,000 distinct CDR3 sequences, over 15% observed once, and the top ten hold 1.1%. Sequencing used PBMCs from the stem cell graft donor, obtained from the stem cell graft. The receptor source for this set is a human donor who donated a stem cell graft to a child with acute myeloid leukemia.

This clonotype was counted ten times or more. V is TRBV20-1 and J is TRBJ1-1, with D perhaps matching TRBD1 (6 bases). The CDR3 covers 15 residues. V lost 5 bases, J lost 1 base, and 17 bases lay in between. The V gene's germline CDR1 is DFQATT and CDR2 SNEGSKA (reference sequence). CDR3 residues: CSAHIPGHSNTEAFF. In nucleotides, the CDR3 is TGCAGTGCTCACATACCGGGACACTCGAACACTGAAGCTTTCTTT.

This clonotype showed up many times. V gene TRBV10-3 combines with J gene TRBJ1-2, with D possibly matching TRBD1 (5 bases). The CDR3 sequence is 13 residues long. Trimming stripped 3 bases from V and 6 bases from J, with 11 bases between. Germline values: CDR1 ENHRY, CDR2 SYGVKD. The CDR3 here is CAISERQSDGYTF. CDR3 bases: TGTGCCATCAGTGAAAGACAGTCGGATGGCTACACCTTC.

In its sample, this clonotype was seen many times. The genes are TRBV29-1 and TRBJ2-3; 9 bases map to TRBD1. V shed 6 bases and J 4 bases; nucleotides not matched to a gene: 5. This CDR3 has 13 amino acids. CDR1 and CDR2 from the germline V gene are SQVTM and ANQGSEA. For the CDR3, the DNA is TGCAGCGTGGTTACAGGGGGCGCAGATACGCAGTATTTT. It specifies CSVVTGGADTQYF.

This clonotype has just a few counts. The V and J genes are TRBV7-9 and TRBJ2-1; D is ambiguous. CDR3 length: 12 residues. Trimming removed 6 bases from V and 5 bases from J, with 8 bases in between. CDR1 is SEHNR and CDR2 is FQNEAQ in the germline V gene (reference sequence). CDR3 coding DNA: TGTGCCAGCAGTCTAAGCAACAATGAGCAGTTCTTC. Amino acid sequence: CASSLSNNEQFF.

This clonotype was counted many times. This rearrangement joins TRBV20-1 to TRBJ2-1; a weak D match, TRBD2 (6 bases). V lost 0 bases and J 0 bases, leaving 9 bases between the germline ends. CDR3 length: 15 amino acids. The germline V gene has CDR1 DFQATT and CDR2 SNEGSKA (reference sequence). CDR3 region: CSARDAGSSYNEQFF. The CDR3 nucleotides read TGCAGTGCTAGAGATGCGGGGAGCTCCTACAATGAGCAGTTCTTC.

This clonotype was counted many times. V gene TRBV25-1 combines with J gene TRBJ1-4; D may be TRBD1 (6 bases). This CDR3 comprises 16 residues. The germline V gene has CDR1 MGHDK and CDR2 SYGVNS. V gave up 5 bases and J gave up 2 bases, with 15 bases separating them. Here the CDR3 reads CASSQQQGGTNEKLFF. The CDR3, as DNA: TGTGCCAGCAGTCAACAACAGGGAGGCACTAATGAAAAACTGTTTTTT.

On this clonotype itself: This may stem from a read error, because a much larger clone lies one nucleotide away. The rearrangement links TRBV6-4 to TRBJ2-1, with 12 bases identical to TRBD2. There are 15 residues in the CDR3. V dropped 10 bases and J dropped 4; count of bases not matched to a gene: 8. Germline V gene data show CDR1 as MRHNA and CDR2 as SNTAGT. This chain's CDR3 is CAIRIGTSGYNEQFF. DNA for the CDR3: TGTGCCATTCGTATCGGGACTAGCGGGTACAATGAGCAGTTCTTC.

The CDR3, as DNA: TGTGCCAGCAGTTACCACAATTCTGAAGCTTTCTTT. Its protein product is CASSYHNSEAFF. The chain carries TRBV6-2 or TRBV6-3 and TRBJ1-1, with D unresolved. The V end lost 2 bases, the J end lost 6 bases, and 7 bases lay between the germline ends. Per the germline V gene, CDR1 is MNHEY and CDR2 is SVGEGT. The CDR3 is made up of 12 amino acids.

The chain carries TRBV7-2 and TRBJ2-5; tentative D call: TRBD2 (7 bases). This CDR3 has 15 residues. V lost 5 bases to trimming and J lost 2 bases, with 15 bases between them. Germline CDR1 is SGHTA and CDR2 is FQGNSA. The CDR3 reads CASSQGGGRQETQYF. The CDR3 DNA reads as TGTGCCAGCAGCCAAGGGGGGGGGCGACAAGAGACCCAGTACTTC.

This clonotype was picked up a small number of times. The rearrangement joins TRBV7-9 to TRBJ2-5; 11 positions match TRBD2. Trimming removed 4 bases from V and 0 bases from J; junction bases left unmatched: 4. Germline CDR1 is SEHNR and CDR2 is FQNEAQ (reference sequence). This CDR3 has 16 residues. This chain's CDR3 is CASSSLAGGYQETQYF. In DNA, the CDR3 is TGTGCCAGCAGCTCGCTAGCGGGGGGTTACCAAGAGACCCAGTACTTC.

This clonotype was seen repeatedly, ten times or more. V usage is TRBV12-3 or TRBV12-4 and J usage is TRBJ1-3; no clear D gene. This CDR3 is 14 amino acids long. V dropped 3 bases and J dropped 1 base, with 7 bases sitting between them. The CDR3 region is CASSFEESGNTIYF. Here the CDR3 DNA reads TGTGCCAGCAGTTTCGAGGAGTCTGGAAACACCATATATTTT.

This clonotype showed up just a few times. The CDR3 DNA sequence: TGTGCCAGCAGTTTGGAGACAGGGGGAAGACCCCAGCATTTT. Encoded protein: CASSLETGGRPQHF. This chain connects TRBV12-3 or TRBV12-4 to TRBJ1-5, with 9 bases that match TRBD1. V lost 3 bases, J lost 10 bases, and 7 bases stayed unmatched. The CDR3 covers 14 residues.

This clonotype was observed many times. The chain is built from TRBV10-3 and TRBJ1-1; D not certain. This CDR3 contains 12 residues. From germline, CDR1 is ENHRY and CDR2 SYGVKD. Trimming removed 10 bases from V and 5 bases from J, with 14 bases in between. This CDR3 reads CATGKRGTEAFF. The DNA for the CDR3 is TGTGCCACCGGAAAGAGAGGAACTGAAGCTTTCTTT.

The CDR3 DNA reads TGTGCCAGCAGTTCTCCGTCTGGGGCCATGAACACCGGGGAGCTGTTTTTT. The encoded protein is CASSSPSGAMNTGELFF. The gene calls are TRBV7-9 and TRBJ2-2; a possible D gene is TRBD1 (5 bases). V was shortened by 6 bases and J by 1 base, with 18 bases between the two germline ends. There are 17 residues in the CDR3. CDR1 SEHNR and CDR2 FQNEAQ come from the germline V gene (reference sequence).

There are a few counts of this clonotype. The rearrangement uses TRBV7-2 and TRBJ2-3; D is perhaps TRBD2 (5 bases). Germline CDR1 is SGHTA and CDR2 is FQGNSA. The CDR3 is made up of 16 amino acids. The V end lost 5 bases, the J end lost 6 bases, and 21 bases lay between the germline ends. The CDR3 DNA sequence: TGTGCCAGCAGCCGCCCGTCTGGGGATCCGGGGGATACGCAGTATTTT. It translates to CASSRPSGDPGDTQYF.